The 7 T cell receptor beta chains in this list originate from one sample, sequenced in a study of blood T cell repertoires in COVID-19. Only in-frame clones appear in the TCRdb table, and some are missing; sequencing was by immunoSEQ multiplex PCR. The sample lists 300,000 or so clones; 90% were seen once. Material for sequencing was PBMCs or T cells enriched from blood (not recorded which). Receptors originate from a man in his sixties who had recovered from COVID-19.

This chain joins TRBV5-6 and TRBJ1-2; D is perhaps TRBD1 (5 bases). Per germline, CDR1 SGHDT and CDR2 YYEEEE. Trimming left V 8 bases short and J 5 bases short, with 16 bases between. The CDR3 spans 13 residues. Written as DNA, the CDR3 is TGTGCCAGTACAATTTTGACAGCTTATGGCTACACCTTC. The encoded protein is CASTILTAYGYTF.

This clone was observed a single time. J is TRBJ1-4 and V is TRBV14, with D unresolved. The V end was cut by 0 bases, the J end by 4 bases, with 9 bases between. The CDR3 totals 15 residues. Germline CDR1 reads SGHDN; CDR2 reads FVKESK. Here the CDR3 reads CASSQDHQFNEKLFF. In nucleotides, the CDR3 is TGTGCCAGCAGCCAAGATCACCAGTTTAATGAAAAACTGTTTTTT.

This sequence joins TRBV9 and TRBJ2-1; 11 positions agree with TRBD2. The V and J ends lost 4 bases and 1 base, in that order; junction bases with no gene match: 4. The CDR3 loop spans 16 amino acids. Germline-derived CDR1 and CDR2 are SGDLS and YYNGEE. The CDR3 protein is CASSPTSGTSYNEQFF. The CDR3 nucleotides read TGTGCCAGCAGCCCGACTAGCGGGACTTCCTACAATGAGCAGTTCTTC.

The gene calls are TRBV5-5 and TRBJ2-7; no clear D gene. Germline CDR1 and CDR2: SGHKS and YYEKEE (reference sequence). The CDR3 extends over 14 amino acids. Between the trimmed V and J ends, which lost 1 base and 0 bases, there was a span of 8 bases. CDR3 DNA: TGTGCCAGCAGCTTGCCGGGTAGCTCCTACGAGCAGTACTTC. Its protein product is CASSLPGSSYEQYF.

The chain uses TRBV30 and TRBJ2-3; D may be TRBD2 (7 bases). Per the germline V gene, CDR1 is GTSNPN and CDR2 is SVGIG (reference sequence). This CDR3 region has 14 residues. V lost 0 bases and J 7 bases, leaving 14 bases between the germline ends. CDR3 residues: CAWSVWGGGYTQYF. The CDR3 nucleotides are TGTGCCTGGAGTGTGTGGGGGGGCGGTTATACGCAGTATTTT.

The chain is built from TRBV29-1 and TRBJ2-1, with 10 bases that match TRBD2. Trimming at V came to 6 bases and at J to 6 bases, leaving 8 bases not matched to a gene. Germline V gene lookup returns CDR1 SQVTM and CDR2 ANQGSEA. This CDR3 contains 14 residues. The CDR3 nucleotides read TGCAGCGTAGAGAGGACTAGCGGTGGCAATGAGCAGTTCTTC. This sequence encodes CSVERTSGGNEQFF.

V and J are TRBV6-1 and TRBJ2-2; 11 bases are a match to TRBD2. The J segment lost 4 bases and the V segment lost 4 bases, leaving 11 bases of the junction unmatched. The germline CDR1 and CDR2 sequences are MNHNS and SASEGT. The CDR3 extends over 18 amino acids. The CDR3, as DNA: TGTGCCAGCAGTGGGGGGTTTGTAGCGGGAGGGTTCACCGGGGAGCTGTTTTTT. It is translated as CASSGGFVAGGFTGELFF.